Below, 27 T cell receptor beta chains from the same sample are listed, as sequenced in a study of response to subunit inactivated influenza vaccine. TCRdb independently ran MiXCR on the RT-PCR reads; one entry per CDR3 protein. Of approximately 310,000 distinct CDR3 sequences detected, 20% to 25% appear once; the ten largest clones hold roughly a tenth. Sequences were derived from PBMCs from blood, sampled about 20 months after vaccination. The receptors were sampled from a man aged 50 to 75 who received an inactivated influenza vaccine.

There are a few counts of this clonotype. J is TRBJ2-7 and V is TRBV12-3 or TRBV12-4; no firm D call. The length of the CDR3 is 13 residues. Between the trimmed V and J ends, which lost 2 bases and 6 bases, there was a span of 11 bases. The CDR3 loop reads CASSLSSGTEQYF. CDR3 coding DNA: TGTGCCAGCAGTTTAAGCTCTGGAACCGAGCAGTACTTC.

The chain joins TRBV7-2 to TRBJ1-6, with TRBD1 matching over 8 bases. CDR1 and CDR2 (germline): SGHTA, FQGNSA. CDR3 length equals 13 residues. The V and J ends lost 0 bases and 16 bases, in that order; junction bases with no gene match: 5. The CDR3 DNA is TGTGCCAGCAGCTTAGCGGGGACAGGAAGGCTCCACTTT. As protein: CASSLAGTGRLHF.

Many counts were recorded for this clonotype. The chain couples TRBV7-2 to TRBJ1-4; TRBD1 matches 8 bases. The CDR3 is 14 amino acids. V trimming: 3 bases; J trimming: 7 bases; junction bases outside the gene matches: 4. CDR1 is SGHTA and CDR2 is FQGNSA in the germline V gene. In DNA, the CDR3 is TGTGCCAGCAGCTTCCGACAGGGGAGTGAAAAACTGTTTTTT. Protein product: CASSFRQGSEKLFF.

There are a few counts of this clonotype. This sequence joins TRBV3-1 and TRBJ2-3; 10 nucleotides line up with TRBD1. This CDR3 region has 16 residues. Trimming took 0 bases from V and 7 from J; bases not matched to a gene: 7. The germline gives CDR1 LGHDT, CDR2 YNNKEL (reference sequence). CDR3 region: CASSQETTGGMNTQYF. CDR3 bases: TGTGCCAGCAGCCAAGAGACGACAGGGGGCATGAATACGCAGTATTTT.

This chain connects TRBV3-1 to TRBJ2-1; 9 bases fit TRBD2. The CDR3 extends over 15 amino acids. J was trimmed by 4 bases and V by 4 bases; bases with no gene match: 5. CDR1 LGHDT and CDR2 YNNKEL come from the germline V gene (reference sequence). CDR3 sequence reads: CASSPGLAQYNEQFF. The CDR3 DNA reads TGTGCCAGCAGCCCTGGACTAGCGCAGTACAATGAGCAGTTCTTC.

The V call is TRBV5-6, the J call TRBJ2-3; D ambiguous. CDR3 length equals 14 residues. V gave up 5 bases and J gave up 0 bases, with 10 bases separating them. Germline CDR1 and CDR2: SGHDT and YYEEEE. CDR3 nucleotide sequence: TGTGCCAGCAGTACAATAGTGAGCACAGATACGCAGTATTTT. Translation: CASSTIVSTDTQYF.

CDR3 nucleotides: TGTGCCAGCAGTTATTGGTTGGGACAGGGAGACAATGAGCAGTTCTTC. It encodes CASSYWLGQGDNEQFF. The chain joins TRBV6-2 or TRBV6-3 to TRBJ2-1; 9 positions agree with TRBD1. CDR3 length: 16 amino acids. Losses at the gene ends were 3 bases for V and 5 bases for J; bases not matched to a gene: 8. The germline gives CDR1 MNHEY, CDR2 SVGEGT.

This clonotype appeared a few times. This chain uses TRBV30 with TRBJ1-3; D is undetermined. The CDR3 runs to 13 residues. Trimming left V 5 bases short and J 0 bases short, with 8 bases between. CDR1 GTSNPN and CDR2 SVGIG come from the germline V gene (reference sequence). Here the CDR3 reads CAWWRDSGNTIYF. The CDR3 DNA reads as TGTGCCTGGTGGAGGGACTCTGGAAACACCATATATTTT.

This clonotype has only a few counts. The V and J genes are TRBV3-1 and TRBJ1-1; the D gene is possibly TRBD1 (5 bases). This CDR3 is built from 15 residues. Germline lookup yields CDR1 LGHDT and CDR2 YNNKEL (reference sequence). V lost 1 base to trimming and J lost 0 bases, with 9 bases between them. CDR3 region: CASSQVPGMNTEAFF. CDR3 coding DNA: TGTGCCAGCAGCCAAGTCCCAGGGATGAACACTGAAGCTTTCTTT.

This clonotype was seen repeatedly, ten times or more. This chain links TRBV4-2 with TRBJ1-5, with 10 bases identical to TRBD1. CDR3 length equals 11 residues. Trimming removed 3 bases from V and 16 bases from J; junction bases left unmatched: 3. Germline assignment: CDR1 LGHNA and CDR2 YNFKEQ. This chain's CDR3 is CASSQGQGRHF. CDR3 nucleotides: TGTGCCAGCAGCCAGGGACAGGGGAGACATTTT.

At least ten counts were recorded for this clonotype. The DNA of the CDR3 is TGTGCCAGCAGCTTACTGGCCTCTAGGGGCTATGGCTACACCTTC. Protein: CASSLLASRGYGYTF. The chain joins TRBV7-9 to TRBJ1-2; a possible D gene is TRBD1 (5 bases). V lost 2 bases and J 4 bases, leaving 14 bases between the germline ends. The germline gives CDR1 SEHNR, CDR2 FQNEAQ (reference sequence). The CDR3 has 15 amino acids.

The genes are TRBV2 and TRBJ1-5, with 7 bases that match TRBD1. Per the germline V gene, CDR1 is SNHLY and CDR2 is FYNNEI. J gave up 2 bases and V 3 bases, and 7 bases lay outside the gene matches. This CDR3 spans 16 amino acids. The chain's CDR3 is CASSDTGTVGNQPQHF. The CDR3 region has the DNA TGTGCCAGCAGTGACACCGGGACAGTGGGCAATCAGCCCCAGCATTTT.

The CDR3 DNA sequence: TGTGCCAGCAGCGCCATAGCGGGAGGCCCCATGGAGACCCAGTACTTC. Translating it yields CASSAIAGGPMETQYF. The rearrangement uses TRBV7-3 and TRBJ2-5; 10 bases align to TRBD2. V lost 5 bases and J lost 5; bases outside the gene matches: 11. Per germline, CDR1 SGHTA and CDR2 FQGTGA. CDR3 length: 16 residues.

This chain connects TRBV10-2 to TRBJ2-4; a weak D match, TRBD2 (5 bases). The CDR3 is 13 residues long. Trimming removed 0 bases at V and 7 bases at J, with 7 bases between. CDR1 and CDR2 from the germline V gene are WSHSY and SAAADI. CDR3 amino acids: CASSESRGNIQYF. In nucleotides, the CDR3 is TGCGCCAGCAGTGAGTCGCGAGGGAACATTCAGTACTTC.

This clonotype has just a few counts. The chain employs TRBV29-1 and TRBJ1-1; possible D gene TRBD1, 6 bases. Trimming removed 7 bases from V and 5 bases from J, with 17 bases in between. In germline, CDR1 is SQVTM, CDR2 ANQGSEA. CDR3 length: 13 amino acids. The CDR3 is CSAMQGRETEAFF. In nucleotides, the CDR3 is TGCAGCGCTATGCAGGGGCGAGAAACTGAAGCTTTCTTT.

This clonotype came up a few times. The chain combines TRBV10-3 with TRBJ2-1, with 9 positions matching TRBD2. The V segment lost 0 bases and the J segment 7 bases; nucleotides outside the gene matches: 7. The CDR3 consists of 16 residues. CDR1 is ENHRY, CDR2 SYGVKD, per germline. This chain's CDR3 is CAISESNGLARNEQFF. In nucleotides, the CDR3 is TGTGCCATCAGTGAGTCTAACGGACTAGCGAGGAATGAGCAGTTCTTC.

V gene TRBV29-1 combines with J gene TRBJ1-1; the match to TRBD1 covers 7 bases. V lost 4 bases and J lost 5; bases outside the gene matches: 7. The CDR3 is 13 residues long. The germline V gene encodes CDR1 SQVTM and CDR2 ANQGSEA. In DNA form, the CDR3 reads TGCAGCGTTGGGAGGGGGCTGCGGACTGAAGCTTTCTTT. This encodes CSVGRGLRTEAFF.

This sequence joins TRBV4-3 and TRBJ2-3, with TRBD2 identical over 8 bases. This CDR3 is built from 13 residues. Germline V gene lookup returns CDR1 LGHNA and CDR2 YSLEER. With 1 base clipped from V and 9 bases from J, the junction kept 3 bases outside the gene matches. The CDR3 coding sequence is TGCGCCAGCAGCCAAGTTACTAGCGGAACGCAGTATTTT. Translation: CASSQVTSGTQYF.

This clonotype showed up just once. The chain is built from TRBV20-1 and TRBJ2-7; D unclear. Trimming took off 3 bases at V and 2 bases at J, with 8 bases between the two ends. This CDR3 spans 12 amino acids. The germline V gene has CDR1 DFQATT and CDR2 SNEGSKA (reference sequence). In DNA form, the CDR3 reads TGCAGTGCTAGTACCGGACCCTACGAGCAGTACTTC. The encoded protein is CSASTGPYEQYF.

Many counts were recorded for this clonotype. The chain recombines TRBV12-3 or TRBV12-4 with TRBJ1-2; no reliable D call. This CDR3 is 14 amino acids long. Trimming cost V 5 bases and J 4 bases, with 14 bases left between them. CDR3 DNA: TGTGCCAGCAGTCCCCCGGGCAACCGCTATGGCTACACCTTC. This gives the protein CASSPPGNRYGYTF.

This clonotype was counted a few times. The chain combines TRBV9 with TRBJ2-1; 13 bases are a match to TRBD2. Germline V gene sequence: CDR1 SGDLS, CDR2 YYNGEE. The length of the CDR3 is 15 residues. V lost 0 bases, J lost 7 bases, and 1 base stayed unmatched. This CDR3 reads CASSVGTSGSNEQFF. CDR3 DNA sequence: TGTGCCAGCAGCGTAGGGACTAGCGGGAGTAATGAGCAGTTCTTC.

The CDR3 region is CAISESTAGFYNEQFF. DNA of the CDR3: TGTGCCATCAGTGAGTCGACGGCAGGATTCTACAATGAGCAGTTCTTC. The chain links TRBV10-3 to TRBJ2-1, with D unclear. There are 16 residues in the CDR3. The germline V gene has CDR1 ENHRY and CDR2 SYGVKD. V was shortened by 0 bases and J by 3 bases, with 12 bases between the two germline ends.

This clonotype was recorded many times. The V and J genes are TRBV5-6 and TRBJ1-4; D is uncertain. Trimming shortened V by 4 bases and J by 2 bases, and 9 bases separated the two germline ends. Germline loops: CDR1 SGHDT, CDR2 YYEEEE. The CDR3 contains 14 residues. The CDR3 sequence is CASSHGRTNEKLFF. As DNA, the CDR3 is TGTGCCAGCAGCCACGGACGCACTAATGAAAAACTGTTTTTT.

The chain has TRBV11-1 and TRBJ1-6; 7 bases agree with TRBD1. The CDR3 consists of 18 residues. V was pared by 7 bases and J by 7 bases, with 19 bases of the junction left unmatched. CDR1 is SGHAT and CDR2 is FQDESV in the germline V gene (reference sequence). The CDR3: CASIGGDRPLGDNSPLHF. The CDR3 coding sequence is TGTGCCAGCATAGGGGGGGACAGACCCCTGGGAGACAATTCACCCCTCCACTTT.

V gene TRBV10-3 combines with J gene TRBJ2-7, with 7 bases identical to TRBD2. V dropped 8 bases and J dropped 6; count of bases not matched to a gene: 13. In germline, CDR1 is ENHRY, CDR2 SYGVKD. The CDR3 length is 14 residues. CDR3 in DNA: TGTGCCATCGCAGGCGGGGGACGGGGTCTCGAGCAGTACTTC. It is translated as CAIAGGGRGLEQYF.

The chain employs TRBV7-9 and TRBJ1-3, with D uncertain. The CDR3 is 17 residues long. The V gene's germline CDR1 is SEHNR and CDR2 FQNEAQ (reference sequence). V lost 0 bases and J lost 5, with 17 bases in between. The DNA of the CDR3 is TGTGCCAGCAGCTTAGCGGCCTTCACCAGTCATAGAAACACCATATATTTT. Its protein product is CASSLAAFTSHRNTIYF.

In its sample, this clonotype was seen many times. This chain links TRBV10-3 with TRBJ1-2, with a tentative D call TRBD1 (6 bases). CDR3 length equals 11 residues. Germline V gene sequence: CDR1 ENHRY, CDR2 SYGVKD. V was trimmed by 7 bases and J by 8 bases, leaving 11 bases between them. In DNA form, the CDR3 reads TGTGCCATCACGGGGGGCCAGGGCTACACCTTC. It encodes CAITGGQGYTF.